What follows describes a single T cell receptor beta chain. How the authors handled the data: Reference gene primer amplification yielded estimated nucleated cell counts. Clones were sequenced by immunoSEQ multiplex PCR, and TCRdb holds only the in-frame ones, with some missing. Clonal size and the V and J genes are those of that table, whereas D and trimming came from the DNA. The sample holds about 330,000 clones, 87% seen once. These data are taken from a study of blood T cell repertoires in COVID-19. Study details: The samples span acute and convalescent COVID-19 from the United States, Italy and Spain. The cDNA or gDNA used as material had been derived from T cells, B-cell-depleted T cells, or PBMCs.

The CDR3 covers 15 residues. The germline V and J ends were trimmed by 2 bases and 2 bases, with 13 bases remaining between them. The V gene's germline CDR1 is LGHDT and CDR2 YNNKEL (reference sequence). V is TRBV3-1 (or the pseudogene TRBV3-2) and J is TRBJ2-7, with no clear D. This TCR derives from a man between 25 and 39 years old with COVID-19, enrolled during active disease. The sample comprised peripheral blood. CDR3 in DNA: TGTGCCAGCAGCCAAATGGCTCCGTCGCCCTACGAGCAGTACTTC. As protein: CASSQMAPSPYEQYF.